This record covers a single T cell receptor (beta chain). The record originates from a study of blood T cell repertoires in COVID-19. Study-wide background: Collection of acute and convalescent COVID-19 samples took place in the United States, Italy and Spain. T cells, B-cell-depleted T cells, or PBMCs supplied cDNA or gDNA.

Enrollees, about 18 to 90 years old, lived in 24 US areas. A case of COVID-19 had been met by exposed participants within 2 weeks before study entry. TCRdb's table, derived via immunoSEQ multiplex PCR, lists solely in-frame clones and lacks some. In the table there are 300,000 to 350,000 clones, around nine tenths of which are singletons. This CDR3 is 15 amino acids long. Trimming cost V 2 bases and J 5 bases, with 15 bases left between them. CDR1 is MNHEY and CDR2 is SMNVEV in the germline V gene (reference sequence). The genes are TRBV27 and TRBJ1-1, with D unclear. Sequenced input: PBMCs or T cells enriched from blood (not recorded which). The receptor was isolated from a woman aged 25 to 39 who had been exposed to COVID-19. In DNA, the CDR3 is TGTGCCAGCAGTTTAGTTTCTTCTTCGGGGACTGAAGCTTTCTTT. This codes for CASSLVSSSGTEAFF.